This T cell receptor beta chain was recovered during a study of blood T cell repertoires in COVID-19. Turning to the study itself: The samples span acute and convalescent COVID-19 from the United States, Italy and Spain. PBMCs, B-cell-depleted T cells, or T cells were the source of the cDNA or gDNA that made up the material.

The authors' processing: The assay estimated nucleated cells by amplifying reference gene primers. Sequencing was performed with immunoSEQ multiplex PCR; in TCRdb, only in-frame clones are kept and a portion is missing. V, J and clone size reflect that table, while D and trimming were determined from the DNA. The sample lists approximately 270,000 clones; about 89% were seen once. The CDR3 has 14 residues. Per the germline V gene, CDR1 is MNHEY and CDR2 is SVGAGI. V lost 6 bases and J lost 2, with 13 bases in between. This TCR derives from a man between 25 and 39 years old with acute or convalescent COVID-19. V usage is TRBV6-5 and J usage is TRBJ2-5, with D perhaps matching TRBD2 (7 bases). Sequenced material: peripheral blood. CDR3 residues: CASRRGGLQETQYF. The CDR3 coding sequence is TGTGCCAGCAGGAGGGGGGGACTTCAAGAGACCCAGTACTTC.